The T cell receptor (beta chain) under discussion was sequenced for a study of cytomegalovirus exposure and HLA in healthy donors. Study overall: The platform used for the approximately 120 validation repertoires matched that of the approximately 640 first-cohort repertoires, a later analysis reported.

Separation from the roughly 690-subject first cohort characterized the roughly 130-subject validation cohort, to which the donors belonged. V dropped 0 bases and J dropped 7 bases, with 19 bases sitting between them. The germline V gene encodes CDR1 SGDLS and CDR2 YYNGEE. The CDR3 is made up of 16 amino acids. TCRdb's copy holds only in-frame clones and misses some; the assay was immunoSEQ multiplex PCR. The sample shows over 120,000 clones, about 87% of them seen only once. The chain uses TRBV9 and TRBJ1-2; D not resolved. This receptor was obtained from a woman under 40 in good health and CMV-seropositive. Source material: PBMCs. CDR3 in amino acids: CASSVVEAGGQPGYTF. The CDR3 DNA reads TGTGCCAGCAGCGTAGTGGAAGCCGGCGGGCAGCCTGGCTACACCTTC. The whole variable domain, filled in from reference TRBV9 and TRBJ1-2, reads DSGVTQTPKHLITATGQRVTLRCSPRSGDLSVYWYQQSLDQGLQFLIQYYNGEERAKGNILERFSAQQFPDLHSELNLSSLELGDSALYFCASSVVEAGGQPGYTFGSGTRLTVV.